Shown below are 29 T cell receptor beta chains from a single sample sequenced in a study of high-grade serous ovarian cancer treatment subgroups. Clones were sequenced by immunoSEQ multiplex PCR, and TCRdb holds only the in-frame ones, with some missing. Of 30,000 or so clones in the sample, approximately 79% were seen once. Tumor samples were obtained before definitive surgery or chemotherapy. The sequencing input was tumor tissue. The receptors were gathered from a human donor with high-grade serous ovarian cancer.

The chain links TRBV19 to TRBJ2-1, with D possibly TRBD2 on 6 matching bases. The CDR3 extends over 15 amino acids. The germline V and J ends were trimmed by 4 bases and 4 bases, with 14 bases remaining between them. Germline V gives CDR1 LNHDA, CDR2 SQIVND (reference sequence). The CDR3 here is CASSKESGGYNEQFF. The CDR3 DNA reads as TGTGCCAGTAGTAAGGAATCTGGGGGGTACAATGAGCAGTTCTTC.

The V gene is TRBV5-1, the J gene TRBJ2-7; perhaps TRBD1 as D (5 bases). The CDR3 has 14 amino acids. Germline lookup yields CDR1 SGHRS and CDR2 YFSETQ. Trimming removed 4 bases from V and 0 bases from J, with 11 bases in between. CDR3 amino acids: CASSQGAHSYEQYF. The CDR3 nucleotides read TGCGCCAGCAGCCAAGGGGCCCACTCCTACGAGCAGTACTTC. Full variable domain (remainder filled in from reference TRBV5-1 and TRBJ2-7): KAGVTQTPRYLIKTRGQQVTLSCSPISGHRSVSWYQQTPGQGLQFLFEYFSETQRNKGNFPGRFSGRQFSNSRSEMNVSTLELGDSALYLCASSQGAHSYEQYFGPGTRLTVT.

V usage is TRBV7-6 and J usage is TRBJ2-1; possibly TRBD1 for D (6 bases). The germline V gene has CDR1 SGHVS and CDR2 FNYEAQ. This CDR3 spans 16 amino acids. Trimming stripped 5 bases from V and 0 bases from J, with 14 bases between. In DNA form, the CDR3 reads TGTGCCAGCAGCCCCGCAGGGGAACCCTCCTACAATGAGCAGTTCTTC. This codes for CASSPAGEPSYNEQFF.

The chain recombines TRBV6-1 with TRBJ2-5; D unclear. The CDR3 contains 14 residues. The germline CDR1 and CDR2 sequences are MNHNS and SASEGT. Trimming took off 7 bases at V and 11 bases at J, with 23 bases between the two ends. The CDR3 sequence: CASTPGLEAVGQYF. DNA for the CDR3: TGTGCCAGCACCCCGGGCCTCGAAGCTGTCGGGCAGTACTTC.

This clone was seen a single time. The V and J genes are TRBV5-1 and TRBJ2-1, with TRBD2 matching 8 bases. The CDR3 covers 15 residues. The germline gives CDR1 SGHRS, CDR2 YFSETQ. J gave up 7 bases and V 5 bases, and 11 bases lay outside the gene matches. The CDR3 reads CASRVTSGRDNEQFF. The CDR3 region has the DNA TGCGCCAGCAGGGTAACTAGCGGTAGGGATAATGAGCAGTTCTTC.

In the case of this clone: The junction and the germline gene differ at one end; a read error may be behind it. Distinct nucleotide sequences in the sample also encode this CDR3. The chain joins TRBV20-1 to TRBJ1-2; the D gene is possibly TRBD1 (5 bases). Germline V gene sequence: CDR1 DFQATT, CDR2 SNEGSKA (reference sequence). This CDR3 is built from 11 residues. This CDR3 is CSAPGRGGYTF. For the CDR3, the DNA is TGTAGTGCACCTGGCCGGGGGGGCTACACCTTC.

This clone was counted only a few times. This sequence joins TRBV7-6 and TRBJ1-4; D not resolved. This CDR3 is 16 amino acids long. V was clipped by 2 bases and J by 7 bases, with 17 bases between them. Germline CDR1 and CDR2: SGHVS and FNYEAQ. For the CDR3, the DNA is TGTGCCAGCAGCTTATCTACGTTTCAATCCGGTGAAAAACTGTTTTTT. Its protein is CASSLSTFQSGEKLFF. The entire variable domain, with the rest obtained from reference TRBV7-6 and TRBJ1-4, is as follows: GAGVSQSPRYKVTKRGQDVALRCDPISGHVSLYWYRQALGQGPEFLTYFNYEAQQDKSGLPNDRFSAERPEGSISTLTIQRTEQRDSAMYRCASSLSTFQSGEKLFFGSGTQLSVL.

This chain joins TRBV15 and TRBJ2-7, with D possibly matching TRBD1 (5 bases). Trimming removed 0 bases at V and 9 bases at J, with 9 bases between. Germline V lookup: CDR1 LNHNV, CDR2 YYDKDF (reference sequence). CDR3 length equals 12 residues. The CDR3 region is CATSRDRGWQYF. The CDR3 coding sequence is TGTGCCACCAGCAGAGATAGGGGATGGCAGTACTTC.

The chain combines TRBV9 with TRBJ2-2; 10 bases agree with TRBD2. Germline V gene sequence: CDR1 SGDLS, CDR2 YYNGEE. J was trimmed by 1 base and V by 0 bases; bases with no gene match: 3. CDR3 length equals 17 residues. The DNA of the CDR3 is TGTGCCAGCAGCGTAGGGGCTAGCGGGAGGAACACCGGGGAGCTGTTTTTT. This translates into CASSVGASGRNTGELFF.

V usage is TRBV30 and J usage is TRBJ2-3; D might be TRBD1 (5 bases). Trimming stripped 4 bases from V and 0 bases from J, with 8 bases between. Germline loops: CDR1 GTSNPN, CDR2 SVGIG (reference sequence). This CDR3 has 13 residues. CDR3 bases: TGTGCCTGGACAGGGCATAGCACAGATACGCAGTATTTT. Translated: CAWTGHSTDTQYF. The whole variable domain, remainder taken from reference TRBV30 and TRBJ2-3, is SQTIHQWPATLVQPVGSPLSLECTVEGTSNPNLYWYRQAAGRGLQLLFYSVGIGQISSEVPQNLSASRPQDRQFILSSKKLLLSDSGFYLCAWTGHSTDTQYFGPGTRLTVL.

V gene TRBV25-1 combines with J gene TRBJ2-7, with D maybe TRBD1 (6 bases). CDR1 and CDR2 (germline): MGHDK, SYGVNS. V shed 3 bases and J shed 0 bases, with 9 bases lying between them. This CDR3 has 14 amino acids. CDR3 nucleotides: TGTGCCAGCAGTGATGGGACACTCTCCTACGAGCAGTACTTC. This gives the protein CASSDGTLSYEQYF.

Only one count was recorded for this clone. The chain carries TRBV5-1 and TRBJ1-1; D not resolved. The germline CDR1 and CDR2 sequences are SGHRS and YFSETQ. This CDR3 comprises 14 residues. The ends were cut back, 4 bases at V and 2 bases at J, with 12 bases in the middle. For the CDR3, the DNA is TGCGCCAGCAGCCCCACGGAAGCTAACACTGAAGCTTTCTTT. Amino acids: CASSPTEANTEAFF.

This chain connects TRBV27 to TRBJ1-5; D unclear. V was clipped by 6 bases and J by 7 bases, with 10 bases between them. The CDR3 contains 12 residues. Per germline, CDR1 MNHEY and CDR2 SMNVEV (reference sequence). CDR3 DNA: TGTGCCAGCAGCGGAGGTAACCAGCCCCAGCATTTT. Protein product: CASSGGNQPQHF.

The rearrangement uses TRBV2 and TRBJ2-2; a weak D match, TRBD2 (6 bases). CDR1 and CDR2 (germline): SNHLY, FYNNEI. The CDR3 length is 13 residues. Trimming removed 4 bases from V and 6 bases from J, with 9 bases in between. This chain's CDR3 is CASSVRGSGELFF. The DNA for the CDR3 is TGTGCCAGCAGTGTCCGGGGGTCCGGGGAGCTGTTTTTT.

The chain joins TRBV11-2 to TRBJ2-5, with no clear D. This CDR3 is 14 amino acids long. Germline lookup yields CDR1 SGHAT and CDR2 FQNNGV. The V end lost 5 bases, the J end lost 7 bases, and 17 bases lay between the germline ends. The CDR3 reads CASSRNDGDWTQYF. As DNA, the CDR3 is TGTGCCAGCAGCAGAAATGACGGCGACTGGACCCAGTACTTC. The full variable domain, its missing parts supplied by reference TRBV11-2 and TRBJ2-5, is EAGVAQSPRYKIIEKRQSVAFWCNPISGHATLYWYQQILGQGPKLLIQFQNNGVVDDSQLPKDRFSAERLKGVDSTLKIQPAKLEDSAVYLCASSRNDGDWTQYFGPGTRLLVL.

The count of this clone is one. V and J are TRBV20-1 and TRBJ2-3; weak D call: TRBD2 (5 bases). The CDR3 runs 11 residues. CDR1 DFQATT and CDR2 SNEGSKA come from the germline V gene (reference sequence). V was shortened by 7 bases and J by 5 bases, with 10 bases between the two germline ends. The CDR3 DNA follows: TGCAGTGTCAACCGGGAAGATACGCAGTATTTT. Residues: CSVNREDTQYF.

This clone occurred a few times. V and J are TRBV9 and TRBJ1-1; D is ambiguous. Germline CDR1 and CDR2: SGDLS and YYNGEE. The CDR3 extends over 13 amino acids. The V and J ends lost 7 bases and 1 base respectively, with 11 bases between them. In nucleotides, the CDR3 is TGTGCCAGCCACCGTGTGGCGAACACTGAAGCTTTCTTT. Translating gives CASHRVANTEAFF.

The gene calls are TRBV2 and TRBJ1-4, with D hard to call. Germline lookup yields CDR1 SNHLY and CDR2 FYNNEI. The CDR3 loop spans 14 amino acids. Between the trimmed V and J ends, which lost 4 bases and 0 bases, there was a span of 6 bases. The CDR3 spells CASSVDTTNEKLFF. The CDR3 nucleotides read TGTGCCAGCAGTGTTGATACAACTAATGAAAAACTGTTTTTT.

The CDR3 DNA is TGTGCCAGCAGTGACGGGCTTTTGGGGGAGAGGTACGAGCAGTACTTC. Its translation: CASSDGLLGERYEQYF. The rearrangement uses TRBV6-4 and TRBJ2-7; D possibly matches TRBD1 or TRBD2 (5 bases each). The CDR3 contains 16 residues. V was cut by 2 bases and J by 4 bases, with 18 bases left in between. Germline V gene sequence: CDR1 MRHNA, CDR2 SNTAGT.

V gene TRBV5-1 combines with J gene TRBJ1-1; D perhaps matches TRBD1 (6 bases). The CDR3 totals 15 residues. The germline V and J ends were trimmed by 1 base and 1 base, with 11 bases remaining between them. The V gene's germline CDR1 is SGHRS and CDR2 YFSETQ. The CDR3 loop is CASSLNTGQNTEAFF. The CDR3 bases are TGCGCCAGCAGCTTGAATACAGGGCAGAACACTGAAGCTTTCTTT. Variable domain in full (rest from reference TRBV5-1 and TRBJ1-1): KAGVTQTPRYLIKTRGQQVTLSCSPISGHRSVSWYQQTPGQGLQFLFEYFSETQRNKGNFPGRFSGRQFSNSRSEMNVSTLELGDSALYLCASSLNTGQNTEAFFGQGTRLTVV.

The chain recombines TRBV5-1 with TRBJ2-5; TRBD2 matches 13 bases. J was trimmed by 1 base and V by 8 bases; bases with no gene match: 5. The CDR3 extends over 15 amino acids. The germline V gene encodes CDR1 SGHRS and CDR2 YFSETQ. CDR3 in amino acids: CASRLAGGLQETQYF. The CDR3 DNA is TGCGCCAGTAGACTAGCGGGAGGACTCCAAGAGACCCAGTACTTC.

The chain employs TRBV5-5 and TRBJ1-3; the D is unclear. Germline assignment: CDR1 SGHKS and CDR2 YYEKEE (reference sequence). The ends were cut back, 0 bases at V and 0 bases at J, with 7 bases in the middle. This CDR3 spans 15 amino acids. CDR3 loop: CASSLDSYSGNTIYF. CDR3 nucleotides: TGTGCCAGCAGCTTGGACAGCTACTCTGGAAACACCATATATTTT. The full variable domain, rest sourced from reference TRBV5-5 and TRBJ1-3, is DAGVTQSPTHLIKTRGQQVTLRCSPISGHKSVSWYQQVLGQGPQFIFQYYEKEERGRGNFPDRFSARQFPNYSSELNVNALLLGDSALYLCASSLDSYSGNTIYFGEGSWLTVV.

The chain uses TRBV15 and TRBJ2-5; 8 nucleotides line up with TRBD2. There are 18 residues in the CDR3. Germline assignment: CDR1 LNHNV and CDR2 YYDKDF (reference sequence). The junction had 16 bases not matched to a gene; V was cut back by 4 bases and J by 3 bases. The CDR3 DNA sequence: TGTGCCACCAGCACCACTTCACGGACTAGCTGGGGGAAAGAGACCCAGTACTTC. It yields the protein CATSTTSRTSWGKETQYF.

V gene TRBV9 combines with J gene TRBJ2-3, with 8 bases matching TRBD1. With V trimmed by 2 bases and J by 1 base, 6 bases remained unmatched. The CDR3 contains 16 residues. Germline V gene data show CDR1 as SGDLS and CDR2 as YYNGEE. The CDR3 region has the DNA TGTGCCAGCAGCGTCCTCCCGGGACAGGGCACAGATACGCAGTATTTT. It yields the protein CASSVLPGQGTDTQYF.

This clone was seen only once. CDR3 sequence (DNA): TGTGCCAGCAGGCCTAGGACCTCCTCCTCCGGGGAGCTGTTTTTT. This sequence encodes CASRPRTSSSGELFF. The chain links TRBV28 to TRBJ2-2; D ambiguous. In germline, CDR1 is MDHEN, CDR2 SYDVKM. V lost 6 bases and J 6 bases, leaving 17 bases between the germline ends. CDR3 length: 15 amino acids.

The V and J genes are TRBV5-6 and TRBJ2-2, with D possibly being TRBD1 (6 bases). The length of the CDR3 is 16 residues. Germline lookup yields CDR1 SGHDT and CDR2 YYEEEE. Trimming pared 0 bases from V and 7 bases from J, leaving 16 bases between. The CDR3 spells CASSLGYQGLSGELFF. The CDR3 nucleotides read TGTGCCAGCAGCTTGGGGTACCAGGGGTTGAGCGGGGAGCTGTTTTTT. Full variable domain (rest looked up from reference TRBV5-6 and TRBJ2-2): DAGVTQSPTHLIKTRGQQVTLRCSPKSGHDTVSWYQQALGQGPQFIFQYYEEEERQRGNFPDRFSGHQFPNYSSELNVNALLLGDSALYLCASSLGYQGLSGELFFGEGSRLTVL.

The chain carries TRBV7-2 and TRBJ2-3, with D maybe TRBD2 (6 bases). Germline CDR1 reads SGHTA; CDR2 reads FQGNSA. The V gene lost 1 base and the J gene lost 6 bases, with 8 bases spanning the gap. CDR3 length: 13 residues. This CDR3 reads CASSLVLADTQYF. CDR3 nucleotide sequence: TGTGCCAGCAGCTTAGTACTAGCCGATACGCAGTATTTT.

The chain couples TRBV6-1 to TRBJ2-1, with D possibly TRBD1 on 6 matching bases. The CDR3 runs to 13 residues. Germline assignment: CDR1 MNHNS and CDR2 SASEGT. V lost 5 bases and J 10 bases, leaving 15 bases between the germline ends. CDR3 protein: CASSPDSQREQFF. The CDR3 nucleotides are TGTGCCAGCAGTCCGGACAGCCAACGGGAGCAGTTCTTC.

The gene calls are TRBV10-3 and TRBJ2-1; 9 bases match TRBD2. There are 20 residues in the CDR3. Germline CDR1 ENHRY, CDR2 SYGVKD. Germline trimming cut 2 bases from V and 0 bases from J; bases unmatched to any gene: 14. CDR3: CAISEDPRLAGSSSYNEQFF. In DNA, the CDR3 is TGTGCCATCAGTGAGGACCCGCGGCTAGCGGGATCGAGCTCCTACAATGAGCAGTTCTTC.